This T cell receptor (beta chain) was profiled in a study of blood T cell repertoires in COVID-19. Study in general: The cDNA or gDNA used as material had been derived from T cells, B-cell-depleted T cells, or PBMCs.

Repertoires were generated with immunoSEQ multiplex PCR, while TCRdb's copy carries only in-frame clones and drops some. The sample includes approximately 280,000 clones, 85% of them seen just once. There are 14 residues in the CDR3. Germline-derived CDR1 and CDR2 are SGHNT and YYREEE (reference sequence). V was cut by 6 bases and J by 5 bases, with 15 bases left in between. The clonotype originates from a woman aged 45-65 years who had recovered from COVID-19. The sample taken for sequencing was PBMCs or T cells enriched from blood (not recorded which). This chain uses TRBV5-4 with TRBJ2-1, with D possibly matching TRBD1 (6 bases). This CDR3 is CASKKDSYDNEQFF. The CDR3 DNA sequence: TGTGCCAGCAAAAAGGACAGCTATGACAATGAGCAGTTCTTC.